This is a list of T cell receptor beta chains from one sample in a study of T-cell memory formation after mild COVID-19. From the 5' RACE reads, TCRdb called clonotypes with MiXCR, one entry per CDR3 protein. Of more than 400,000 distinct CDR3 sequences in the sample, about 20% were seen once. The sample consisted of PBMCs or a T cell subset sorted from them (not recorded which). These receptors were obtained from an adult woman who had mild COVID-19 (a few samples of this study predate the infection). Cell type and time point are not known. CDR3s leave out the opening cysteine and the closing phenylalanine or tryptophan.

TRBV15	ATTEDRGVRYEQY
TRBV4-1	ASSHDYYGYT
TRBV6-1	ASSEPGQGAHEQY
TRBV6-5	ASRLAGGTRNEQF
TRBV11-1	ASSLSETGNTEAF
TRBV24-1	ATSDYNTDTQY
TRBV7-9	ASSHPSPGANVLT
TRBV20-1	SARDNRGLGEQY
TRBV7-8	ASITGTGEADTQY
TRBV6-5	ASSFVGRVNEQY
TRBV7-2	ASSLEAASYEQY
TRBV11-2	ASSPRVGGPGDTQY
TRBV20-1	SAPVELAGTYEQY
TRBV9	ASSVSSGSSVTGELF
TRBV12-3/TRBV12-4	ASSFSTNNEQF
TRBV9	ASTRTGVPYEQY
TRBV29-1	SVGDSGGVTDTQY
TRBV7-9	ASSLGQGFSGYT
TRBV11-2	ASSFRQASPYEQY
TRBV6-1	ASSEGPTDYGYT
TRBV12-3/TRBV12-4	ASSARGPAYTEAF
TRBV20-1	SASLGGPNTEAF
TRBV6-5	ASSYSNWGNYGYT
TRBV3-1	ASSLSGTSGSDTQY
TRBV5-1	ASSSPPDGNPYNEQF
TRBV3-1	ASSLSRTGGTEAF
TRBV2	ASSSGRLAYNEQF
TRBV5-1	ASSLGLRGAHPYGSPLH
TRBV20-1	SAWIWDRAEGEQY
TRBV20-1	SAPRTNHGQETQY
TRBV6-2/TRBV6-3	ASNKMWTDYEQY
TRBV24-1	ATSDRRLAVNEQF
TRBV20-1	SASGGEQY
TRBV28	ASSPEWHEQF
TRBV12-3/TRBV12-4	ASSLVSGYGYT
TRBV12-3/TRBV12-4	ASSLANGGVGPGANVLT
TRBV15	ATQQSGNEQF
TRBV7-9	ASSSEDRGYYGYT
TRBV7-2	ASSLVATLAGGFTDTQY
TRBV18	ASSRAADQPQH
TRBV6-2/TRBV6-3	ASSYSRLRDSGNTIY
TRBV23-1	ASSRDTY
TRBV27	ASSLTGVWGNQPQH
TRBV5-1	ASSPTSGSSSGELF
TRBV5-1	ASGLAGATSYEQY
TRBV6-1	ASSEAYRPGHQPQH
TRBV6-5	ASSYAGVNNEQF
TRBV3-1	ASSQDVTGSNEQF